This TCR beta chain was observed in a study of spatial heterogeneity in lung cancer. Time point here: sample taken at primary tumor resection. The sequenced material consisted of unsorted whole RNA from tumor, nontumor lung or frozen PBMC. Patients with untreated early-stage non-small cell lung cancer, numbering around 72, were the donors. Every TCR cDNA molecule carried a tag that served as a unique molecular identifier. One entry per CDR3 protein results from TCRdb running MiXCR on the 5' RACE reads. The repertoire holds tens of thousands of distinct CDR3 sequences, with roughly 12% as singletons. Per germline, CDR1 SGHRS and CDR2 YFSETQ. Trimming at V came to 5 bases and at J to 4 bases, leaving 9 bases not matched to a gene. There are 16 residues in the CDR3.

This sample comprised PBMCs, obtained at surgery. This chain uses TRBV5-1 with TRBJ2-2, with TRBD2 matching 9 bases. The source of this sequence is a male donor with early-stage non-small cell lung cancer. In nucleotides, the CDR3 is TGCGCCAGCAGGCTCAACTCAGCGGGAGGCACCGGGGAGCTGTTTTTT. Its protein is CASRLNSAGGTGELFF.